This T cell receptor beta chain was found in a study of T cell clones after liver transplantation (dated by TCRdb to the late 2010s). Some background on the complete study: The samples were obtained from ITN030ST, a randomized trial that attempted immunosuppression withdrawal within 2 years after liver transplantation. Blood samples were collected pre-transplant, then pre-randomization ahead of withdrawal, and finally post-randomization once withdrawal had either been completed or failed. Three of the eight recipients were HCV-positive; the others were transplanted for non-autoimmune, non-viral indications. No induction therapy was given to the subjects, and standard immunosuppression was administered until randomization at 12-24 months post-transplant. Of the 8 liver transplant recipients making up the studied cohort, 3 were classified as tolerant and 5 as non-tolerant. Tolerance was defined as complete withdrawal of immunosuppression for at least one year without a rise in liver enzymes beyond twice the upper limit of normal. After a pre-transplant mixed lymphocyte reaction, TCRbeta sequencing was used to pinpoint donor-reactive T cell clones, which were subsequently tracked in post-transplant blood. Third party-reactive TCRbeta sequences from pre-transplant MLRs were also identified as an antigen-independent comparator for donor-reactive sequences. Beyond this particular receptor, the publication reports: Since no allograft tissue specimens were available, donor-reactive T cells may have migrated into the graft instead of being deleted. A significant post-transplant decrease in circulating donor-reactive CD4 TCRbeta sequences was observed in most of the 8 subjects, irrespective of tolerance or HCV status. Conclusions were preliminary, limited by small, heterogeneous patient numbers and non-standardized post-transplant time points. In two subjects, low numbers of available donor cells limited the measurable donor-reactive repertoire. Donor-reactive sequences declined more than third party-reactive ones, suggesting partial antigen-specific deletion unrelated to withdrawal success. After accounting for repertoire turnover, donor-reactive detection was significantly reduced in 7 of 8 subjects for CD4 and 8 of 8 for CD8.

To note about this clone: Its antigen remains undetermined. One base away there is no much larger clone; base qualities are not given.

V is cut by 3 bases and J by 5 bases, and the space between the germline ends is 17 bases. According to the germline V gene, CDR1 reads MNHNS and CDR2 reads SASEGT. Taken from cysteine to phenylalanine, the CDR3 has 16 residues. The kept DNA is CDR3 alone, 48 bases in frame from the first base. High-throughput TCRbeta CDR3 sequencing of frozen genomic DNA was performed by immunoSEQ, including PCR amplification, mapping, bias correction and internal controls. The study's own analysis went as follows. Productive rearrangements were retained, and unique TCRbeta sequences were defined by the CDR3 nucleotide sequence together with the V and J gene. Donor-reactive sequences required at least 5-fold expansion in CFSE-low cells versus unstimulated pre-transplant cells and at least 0.01% frequency. Minimum frequency thresholds were set for each subject on the basis of the unstimulated sample with the lowest template count, so that a detection power of at least 90% was ensured. Jensen-Shannon divergence between the top 1000 TCRbeta sequences post- versus pre-transplant served as the measure of repertoire turnover. Two-sided Fisher's exact tests were used to test for changes in how often donor-reactive sequences were detected. Held by TCRdb, this immuneACCESS table contains in-frame sequences only and omits some clones. Under half of the omission traces to an unresolved V gene where checked; the cause of the rest is unknown. V, J and clone size are taken as reported in that table, and D and trimming were inferred from the DNA itself. For this sample the table gives more than 95,000 clones, of which about 81% were detected only once. The ten largest clonotypes hold around 0.97% of the sample.

The time point label, as the study defines it: pre-transplant. Thawed unstimulated PBMCs were stained for CD3, CD4 and CD8 and FACS-sorted into CD3+CD4+ and CD3+CD8+ populations. All 8 studied subjects were randomized to immunosuppression withdrawal. The Qiagen DNeasy Blood and Tissue Kit was used to isolate genomic DNA. The sequence links TRBV6-1 to TRBJ2-1; the D gene lacks a confident call. Sequencing was performed on CD4+ T cells from blood, taken before liver transplant. This receptor was identified in a human donor who received a liver transplant. CDR3 protein: CASSDRENRVHNEQFF. The DNA reads as follows: TGTGCCAGCAGTGATAGGGAAAATAGAGTCCACAATGAGCAGTTCTTC.